This section outlines one T cell receptor beta chain sequence together with its context. The data derive from a study of radiotherapy plus CTLA-4 blockade in lung cancer. The repertoire was sequenced with immunoSEQ multiplex PCR; TCRdb's copy has only in-frame clones and lacks some. Here the sample spans about 46,000 clones, roughly 77% being singletons. This clonotype was obtained from a human donor with non-small cell lung cancer who had a complete response to radiotherapy plus ipilimumab. This sample comprised peripheral blood, obtained from a patient treated with radiotherapy plus ipilimumab.

The CDR3 loop is CASSSGLSGANVLTF. Here the CDR3 DNA reads TGTGCCAGCAGTTCAGGGCTCTCTGGGGCCAACGTCCTGACTTTC. The chain has TRBV6-1 and TRBJ2-6; D perhaps matches TRBD1 (5 bases). Germline V gene sequence: CDR1 MNHNS, CDR2 SASEGT. The CDR3 has 15 amino acids. Trimming cost V 5 bases and J 0 bases, with 8 bases left between them.